The 24 T cell receptor beta chains given below trace back to one sample, sequenced in a study of human T cells and chemical hapten exposure. Described time point: pre-sensitization, week 0. Treatment denoted: therapeutic diphenylcyclopropenone sensitization with weekly scalp DPC. TCRdb recomputed calls from the RACE reads with MiXCR, one row per CDR3 protein. The table includes around 120,000 distinct CDR3 sequences, about 13% detected once. The input for sequencing was whole blood, taken in connection with sensitization to the hapten diphenylcyclopropenone (DPC). The receptors come from a young woman with alopecia areata. Some clones in this sample may be carry-over from other donors' samples.

Note on this clonotype: A read error may explain this, as a much larger clone is one base away. This chain connects TRBV7-6 to TRBJ1-2; no firm D call. Trimming took 9 bases from V and 9 from J, leaving 17 bases between them. The germline V gene has CDR1 SGHVS and CDR2 FNYEAQ. The CDR3 consists of 12 residues. This CDR3 reads CARSLEGTRYTF. The CDR3 nucleotides read TGTGCCAGAAGCCTCGAGGGCACTCGCTACACCTTC.

This clonotype was observed a few times. The V gene is TRBV5-4, the J gene TRBJ1-4; 9 nucleotides line up with TRBD1. J was trimmed by 7 bases and V by 4 bases; bases with no gene match: 5. The CDR3 contains 14 residues. Germline V gene lookup returns CDR1 SGHNT and CDR2 YYREEE (reference sequence). The CDR3 loop reads CASSETGGGEKLFF. CDR3 sequence (DNA): TGTGCCAGCAGCGAAACAGGGGGCGGTGAAAAACTGTTTTTT.

This chain connects TRBV28 to TRBJ2-4; TRBD2 agrees at 8 bases. The CDR3 runs to 14 residues. Per the germline V gene, CDR1 is MDHEN and CDR2 is SYDVKM. V lost 7 bases and J lost 1; bases outside the gene matches: 3. The CDR3 here is CASNAGGAKNIQYF. CDR3 DNA sequence: TGTGCCAGCAATGCGGGGGGCGCCAAAAACATTCAGTACTTC.

This clonotype turned up a few times. The genes are TRBV20-1 and TRBJ2-6; D is undetermined. The germline V gene has CDR1 DFQATT and CDR2 SNEGSKA (reference sequence). The CDR3 totals 15 residues. With 1 base removed from V and 0 bases from J, the gap between germline ends came to 7 bases. CDR3 nucleotides: TGCAGTGCTAGAGGGGGAAGCTCTGGGGCCAACGTCCTGACTTTC. Its translation: CSARGGSSGANVLTF.

The rearrangement links TRBV6-5 to TRBJ2-1; perhaps TRBD1 as D (6 bases). Between the trimmed V and J ends, which lost 2 bases and 8 bases, there was a span of 16 bases. The CDR3 is 15 amino acids. Per the germline V gene, CDR1 is MNHEY and CDR2 is SVGAGI. CDR3 amino acids: CASSYADRLRDEQFF. The CDR3 nucleotides read TGTGCCAGCAGTTACGCCGACAGGTTGAGAGATGAGCAGTTCTTC.

The sample holds a few counts of this clonotype. The chain carries TRBV7-7 and TRBJ2-5; 12 positions agree with TRBD2. The V segment lost 6 bases and the J segment 2 bases; nucleotides outside the gene matches: 4. The length of the CDR3 is 15 residues. Germline V CDR1 and CDR2: SSHAT, FNYEAQ (reference sequence). The chain's CDR3 is CASSSTSGGQETQYF. CDR3 DNA sequence: TGTGCCAGCAGTTCAACTAGCGGGGGGCAAGAGACCCAGTACTTC.

This clonotype was observed a handful of times. This rearrangement joins TRBV24-1 to TRBJ2-2; TRBD2 is a possible D gene (6 bases). In germline, CDR1 is KGHDR, CDR2 SFDVKD. The CDR3 spans 14 residues. With 3 bases removed from V and 6 bases from J, the gap between germline ends came to 10 bases. The CDR3 is CATSDPTGAGELFF. The CDR3 DNA reads as TGTGCCACCAGTGATCCGACGGGGGCCGGGGAGCTGTTTTTT.

The sample holds many counts of this clonotype. The chain employs TRBV28 and TRBJ1-2; 7 nucleotides match TRBD1. V trimming: 6 bases; J trimming: 0 bases; junction bases outside the gene matches: 4. Germline V gene data show CDR1 as MDHEN and CDR2 as SYDVKM. CDR3 length equals 14 residues. The DNA of the CDR3 is TGTGCCAGCAGCTTGACAGGGACTAACTATGGCTACACCTTC. Translation: CASSLTGTNYGYTF.

This clonotype appeared a few times. The rearrangement uses TRBV7-9 and TRBJ1-1; D is possibly TRBD1 (6 bases). Trimming cost V 5 bases and J 4 bases, with 14 bases left between them. The germline V gene encodes CDR1 SEHNR and CDR2 FQNEAQ (reference sequence). The CDR3 sequence is 14 residues long. The CDR3 sequence is CASSHTGSLTEAFF. CDR3 nucleotide sequence: TGTGCCAGCAGCCACACAGGGAGCCTCACTGAAGCTTTCTTT.

This clonotype was seen more than once but under ten times. The chain uses TRBV6-1 and TRBJ2-7; perhaps TRBD1 as D (5 bases). The germline V gene has CDR1 MNHNS and CDR2 SASEGT. V was pared by 6 bases and J by 8 bases, with 26 bases between. The CDR3 has 16 amino acids. The CDR3 coding sequence is TGTGCCAGCAGAGTAAGACCGAGTCAGGGCGAATGGAAGCAGTACTTC. This gives the protein CASRVRPSQGEWKQYF.

This clonotype was counted many times. The genes are TRBV20-1 and TRBJ2-2, with D possibly matching TRBD2 (7 bases). This CDR3 comprises 15 residues. Trimming left V 0 bases short and J 7 bases short, with 15 bases between. Per germline, CDR1 DFQATT and CDR2 SNEGSKA (reference sequence). As DNA, the CDR3 is TGCAGTGCTAGAGATCATGGACAGCGGGGCGGGGAGCTGTTTTTT. Residues: CSARDHGQRGGELFF.

This clonotype was seen a handful of times. Here the CDR3 omits its conserved ending phenylalanine or tryptophan, so a read error is the likely source. The DNA is omitted, as the CDR3 cannot be located on it reliably, and the CDR3 follows TCRdb's listing. The rearrangement joins TRBV7-9 to TRBJ2-1. Germline assignment: CDR1 SEHNR and CDR2 FQNEAQ (reference sequence). The CDR3 comprises 8 residues, both ends counted. CDR3 region: CASSLEAL.

This clonotype was picked up a small number of times. The CDR3 reads CASSSGIMWYEQYF. The DNA for the CDR3 is TGTGCCAGCAGTTCCGGGATAATGTGGTACGAGCAGTACTTC. The chain combines TRBV7-9 with TRBJ2-7, with D possibly being TRBD2 (5 bases). The CDR3 spans 14 residues. V lost 6 bases to trimming and J lost 4 bases, with 16 bases between them. Germline-derived CDR1 and CDR2 are SEHNR and FQNEAQ (reference sequence).

This clonotype has a handful of counts. The V gene is TRBV9, the J gene TRBJ1-6; the match to TRBD1 covers 7 bases. The CDR3 has 16 residues. The germline V gene has CDR1 SGDLS and CDR2 YYNGEE. Trimming took 3 bases from V and 7 from J; bases not matched to a gene: 10. CDR3 protein: CASSAQGRLGNSPLHF. The CDR3 nucleotides read TGTGCCAGCAGCGCACAGGGGAGGTTGGGGAATTCACCCCTCCACTTT.

This clonotype has just a few counts. The CDR3 spells CASSESRPTNEKLFF. CDR3 DNA: TGTGCCAGCAGTGAAAGTCGGCCCACTAATGAAAAACTGTTTTTT. This chain connects TRBV7-9 to TRBJ1-4; D unclear. The CDR3 runs 15 residues. Deletions cut 6 bases from V and 2 bases from J, with 13 bases between. Per the germline V gene, CDR1 is SEHNR and CDR2 is FQNEAQ (reference sequence).

This clonotype was observed a few times. The chain employs TRBV28 and TRBJ1-1, with D unresolved. The CDR3 loop spans 14 amino acids. Per the germline V gene, CDR1 is MDHEN and CDR2 is SYDVKM. V gave up 1 base and J gave up 4 bases, with 10 bases separating them. The CDR3 sequence is CASSLSNWGTEAFF. DNA for the CDR3: TGTGCCAGCAGTTTATCGAATTGGGGCACTGAAGCTTTCTTT.

In this sample, this clonotype turned up a few times. V and J are TRBV5-1 and TRBJ2-5, with D maybe TRBD1 (6 bases). There are 15 residues in the CDR3. V lost 3 bases, J lost 4 bases, and 16 bases lay in between. Germline assignment: CDR1 SGHRS and CDR2 YFSETQ. The CDR3, as DNA: TGCGCCAGCAGCTCTACCCCGGGACATGGAGAGACCCAGTACTTC. Translating gives CASSSTPGHGETQYF.

J is TRBJ1-1 and V is TRBV7-9, with a possible D match to TRBD1 (6 bases). This CDR3 has 14 residues. Trimming took off 6 bases at V and 2 bases at J, with 13 bases between the two ends. Germline-derived CDR1 and CDR2 are SEHNR and FQNEAQ (reference sequence). As DNA, the CDR3 is TGTGCCAGCAGAAACAGGGCTTCTAACACTGAAGCTTTCTTT. It encodes CASRNRASNTEAFF.

This clonotype was detected only a few times. The chain recombines TRBV4-3 with TRBJ1-1; tentative D call: TRBD1 (6 bases). The V and J ends lost 0 bases and 3 bases respectively, with 14 bases between them. The CDR3 covers 16 residues. CDR1 and CDR2 (germline): LGHNA, YSLEER. For the CDR3, the DNA is TGCGCCAGCAGCCAAGATCAGGGTACAGGGTACACTGAAGCTTTCTTT. It encodes CASSQDQGTGYTEAFF.

This clonotype was observed a handful of times. The chain links TRBV28 to TRBJ1-5; 9 nucleotides match TRBD1. The CDR3 covers 14 residues. Germline V gene lookup returns CDR1 MDHEN and CDR2 SYDVKM. J gave up 5 bases and V 6 bases, and 5 bases lay outside the gene matches. The chain's CDR3 is CASRNRGPDQPQHF. The CDR3 coding sequence is TGTGCCAGCAGGAACAGGGGGCCCGATCAGCCCCAGCATTTT.

As concerns this clonotype: Being one base from a much bigger clone, this may be a read error. The V call is TRBV3-1, the J call TRBJ2-7; the match to TRBD1 covers 10 bases. CDR1 and CDR2 from the germline V gene are LGHDT and YNNKEL (reference sequence). The CDR3 has 14 amino acids. In nucleotides, the CDR3 is TGTGCCAGCAGCCCCGGACAGGGGGTCTACGAGCAGCACTTC. Translating it yields CASSPGQGVYEQHF.

This clonotype has ten or more counts. This chain uses TRBV19 with TRBJ2-1; 11 bases fit TRBD2. From germline, CDR1 is LNHDA and CDR2 SQIVND (reference sequence). V was clipped by 8 bases and J by 7 bases; unmatched bases: 10. The CDR3 runs 15 residues. DNA of the CDR3: TGTGCCAGTCGTGTTAGCGGGGGGGCCGGGAATGAGCAGTTCTTC. It specifies CASRVSGGAGNEQFF.

The sample holds many counts of this clonotype. The J gene is TRBJ1-2, the V gene TRBV11-2; TRBD1 is a possible D gene (5 bases). CDR1 and CDR2 (germline): SGHAT, FQNNGV. V was pared by 5 bases and J by 7 bases, with 14 bases between. The CDR3 sequence is 13 residues long. The CDR3 is CASSPGPGTGYTF. The CDR3 nucleotides are TGTGCCAGCAGCCCCGGGCCAGGGACTGGCTACACCTTC.

CDR3 sequence (DNA): TGTGCCAGCTCCTCGGGTCCAGAAGGAAATCAGCCCCAGCATTTT. Translated: CASSSGPEGNQPQHF. The chain joins TRBV18 to TRBJ1-5; D gene ambiguous. With 6 bases removed from V and 4 bases from J, the gap between germline ends came to 16 bases. This CDR3 contains 15 residues. Germline V gives CDR1 KGHSH, CDR2 LQKENI.